Listed below are T cell receptor beta chains from one sample, sequenced in a study of blood T cell repertoires in COVID-19. Sequencing was performed with immunoSEQ multiplex PCR; in TCRdb, only in-frame clones are kept and a portion is missing. The sample includes 200,000 to 250,000 clones, around 82% of them seen just once. The specimen was peripheral blood. These receptors originate from a woman between 65 and 79 years old with acute or convalescent COVID-19. Each CDR3 is given with its conserved first and last residue. The D gene is left open where the match is weak. Expanded clones are given a class, and other clones once, few, many or no size at all.

CDR3 protein: CASTHLAGVNTGELFF; CDR3 DNA: TGTGCCAGCACCCATCTAGCGGGAGTCAACACCGGGGAGCTGTTTTTT; D gene: TRBD2; clone size: .; V gene: TRBV3-1/TRBV3-2; CDR3 length: 16; J gene: TRBJ2-2
CDR3 protein: CASSPRGSRGSYEQYF; CDR3 DNA: TGTGCCAGCAGCCCTAGAGGGAGTCGGGGATCCTACGAGCAGTACTTC; D gene: .; clone size: .; V gene: TRBV11-2; CDR3 length: 16; J gene: TRBJ2-7
CDR3 protein: CASSLGLTGEQFF; CDR3 DNA: TGTGCCAGCAGCTTGGGGCTAACGGGTGAGCAGTTCTTC; D gene: .; clone size: once; V gene: TRBV5-4; CDR3 length: 13; J gene: TRBJ2-1
CDR3 protein: CASTLARRERAGGEKLFF; CDR3 DNA: TGTGCCAGCACGCTGGCAAGAAGGGAAAGAGCGGGAGGTGAAAAACTGTTTTTT; D gene: .; clone size: .; V gene: TRBV2; CDR3 length: 18; J gene: TRBJ1-4
CDR3 protein: CASVLRVDTEAFF; CDR3 DNA: TGTGCCAGCGTTTTGAGGGTCGACACTGAAGCTTTCTTT; D gene: .; clone size: .; V gene: TRBV28; CDR3 length: 13; J gene: TRBJ1-1
CDR3 protein: CASSGRTAAF; CDR3 DNA: TGTGCCAGTAGTGGTAGGACAGCTGCCTTC; D gene: .; clone size: .; V gene: TRBV19; CDR3 length: 10; J gene: TRBJ1-2
CDR3 protein: CASSWDRGFTEAFF; CDR3 DNA: TGTGCCAGTTCCTGGGACAGGGGTTTCACTGAAGCTTTCTTT; D gene: TRBD1; clone size: .; V gene: TRBV28; CDR3 length: 14; J gene: TRBJ1-1
CDR3 protein: CSVGGSLNTEAFF; CDR3 DNA: TGCAGCGTTGGGGGCAGCTTGAACACTGAAGCTTTCTTT; D gene: .; clone size: .; V gene: TRBV29-1; CDR3 length: 13; J gene: TRBJ1-1
CDR3 protein: CASNEDRANYGYTF; CDR3 DNA: TGTGCCAGCAACGAGGACAGAGCTAACTATGGCTACACCTTC; D gene: .; clone size: .; V gene: TRBV5-4; CDR3 length: 14; J gene: TRBJ1-2
CDR3 protein: CASSSTGLPQHF; CDR3 DNA: TGTGCCAGCAGCTCAACAGGTCTGCCCCAGCATTTT; D gene: .; clone size: .; V gene: TRBV7-9; CDR3 length: 12; J gene: TRBJ1-5
CDR3 protein: CASSSLTPRQGPFPYEQYF; CDR3 DNA: TGTGCCAGCAGTTCACTTACGCCCAGACAGGGACCCTTCCCCTACGAGCAGTACTTC; D gene: TRBD1; clone size: once; V gene: TRBV28; CDR3 length: 19; J gene: TRBJ2-7
CDR3 protein: CAISETSGYEQYF; CDR3 DNA: TGTGCCATCAGTGAGACTAGCGGCTACGAGCAGTACTTC; D gene: TRBD2; clone size: .; V gene: TRBV10-3; CDR3 length: 13; J gene: TRBJ2-7
CDR3 protein: CASSLAYNEQFF; CDR3 DNA: TGCGCCAGCAGCTTGGCTTACAATGAGCAGTTCTTC; D gene: .; clone size: .; V gene: TRBV5-1; CDR3 length: 12; J gene: TRBJ2-1
CDR3 protein: CASSLGQSATNEKLFF; CDR3 DNA: TGTGCCAGCAGTTTAGGACAGTCTGCAACTAATGAAAAACTGTTTTTT; D gene: .; clone size: once; V gene: TRBV7-9; CDR3 length: 16; J gene: TRBJ1-4
CDR3 protein: CASSLASGVKETQYF; CDR3 DNA: TGCGCCAGCAGCCTGGCTAGCGGGGTTAAAGAGACCCAGTACTTC; D gene: TRBD2; clone size: .; V gene: TRBV5-1; CDR3 length: 15; J gene: TRBJ2-5
CDR3 protein: CATSEPGLAGDISTDTQYF; CDR3 DNA: TGTGCCACCAGTGAGCCGGGACTAGCGGGAGATATTAGCACAGATACGCAGTATTTT; D gene: TRBD2; clone size: .; V gene: TRBV24-1; CDR3 length: 19; J gene: TRBJ2-3
CDR3 protein: CASSEIDRANYGYTF; CDR3 DNA: TGTGCCAGCAGTGAAATAGACAGGGCTAACTATGGCTACACCTTC; D gene: TRBD1; clone size: .; V gene: TRBV6-1; CDR3 length: 15; J gene: TRBJ1-2
CDR3 protein: CASSLDRDNEQFF; CDR3 DNA: TGTGCCAGCAGCTTAGACCGGGACAATGAGCAGTTCTTC; D gene: .; clone size: .; V gene: TRBV11-3; CDR3 length: 13; J gene: TRBJ2-1
CDR3 protein: CASSLFPAWGGDEQFF; CDR3 DNA: TGTGCCAGCAGCTTATTTCCGGCTTGGGGCGGAGATGAGCAGTTCTTC; D gene: .; clone size: .; V gene: TRBV7-9; CDR3 length: 16; J gene: TRBJ2-1
CDR3 protein: CASHRGEGAYNEQFF; CDR3 DNA: TGTGCCAGTCATAGGGGGGAGGGGGCCTACAATGAGCAGTTCTTC; D gene: .; clone size: .; V gene: TRBV6-5; CDR3 length: 15; J gene: TRBJ2-1
CDR3 protein: CASSLRVLATDTQYF; CDR3 DNA: TGTGCCAGCAGCTTGAGGGTTCTAGCGACAGATACGCAGTATTTT; D gene: .; clone size: .; V gene: TRBV5-8; CDR3 length: 15; J gene: TRBJ2-3
CDR3 protein: CASSLWAGKLFF; CDR3 DNA: TGTGCCAGCAGTTTGTGGGCAGGCAAACTGTTTTTT; D gene: .; clone size: .; V gene: TRBV28; CDR3 length: 12; J gene: TRBJ1-4
CDR3 protein: CASSKKGGAREETEQFF; CDR3 DNA: TGCGCCAGCAGCAAAAAGGGAGGAGCGAGGGAGGAAACGGAGCAGTTCTTC; D gene: .; clone size: .; V gene: TRBV4-1; CDR3 length: 17; J gene: TRBJ2-1
CDR3 protein: CASSFETGGTGNTIYF; CDR3 DNA: TGTGCCAGCTCATTCGAGACAGGGGGCACTGGAAACACCATATATTTT; D gene: TRBD1; clone size: .; V gene: TRBV18; CDR3 length: 16; J gene: TRBJ1-3
CDR3 protein: CASSQNRFRGRLNTEAFF; CDR3 DNA: TGTGCCAGCAGCCAGAACAGGTTCAGGGGGCGGTTGAACACTGAAGCTTTCTTT; D gene: TRBD1; clone size: .; V gene: TRBV7-8; CDR3 length: 18; J gene: TRBJ1-1
CDR3 protein: CASSLAQGDGEKLFF; CDR3 DNA: TGTGCCAGCAGCCTGGCACAGGGGGACGGGGAAAAACTGTTTTTT; D gene: TRBD1; clone size: .; V gene: TRBV5-4; CDR3 length: 15; J gene: TRBJ1-4
CDR3 protein: CAWSLSGSADTQYF; CDR3 DNA: TGTGCCTGGAGTCTAAGCGGGAGCGCAGATACGCAGTATTTT; D gene: TRBD2; clone size: .; V gene: TRBV30; CDR3 length: 14; J gene: TRBJ2-3
CDR3 protein: CASGRGDTQYF; CDR3 DNA: TGTGCCAGCGGGCGGGGAGATACGCAGTATTTT; D gene: .; clone size: .; V gene: TRBV6-6; CDR3 length: 11; J gene: TRBJ2-3
CDR3 protein: CASSSERETKLFF; CDR3 DNA: TGTGCCAGCAGTTCCGAGAGGGAAACAAAACTGTTTTTT; D gene: .; clone size: once; V gene: TRBV12-3/TRBV12-4; CDR3 length: 13; J gene: TRBJ1-4
CDR3 protein: CASSGYRGLDEQYF; CDR3 DNA: TGTGCCAGCAGTGGGTACAGGGGGCTTGACGAGCAGTACTTC; D gene: TRBD1; clone size: .; V gene: TRBV2; CDR3 length: 14; J gene: TRBJ2-7
CDR3 protein: CASSQTGTSGTSSYNEQFF; CDR3 DNA: TGTGCCAGCAGCCAGACCGGGACTAGCGGGACGAGCTCCTACAATGAGCAGTTCTTC; D gene: TRBD2; clone size: .; V gene: TRBV7-9; CDR3 length: 19; J gene: TRBJ2-1
CDR3 protein: CAWSRLADTNEQFF; CDR3 DNA: TGTGCCTGGAGTCGCCTAGCAGACACAAATGAGCAGTTCTTC; D gene: .; clone size: many; V gene: TRBV30; CDR3 length: 14; J gene: TRBJ2-1
CDR3 protein: CATGRGIQGRKNRYEQYF; CDR3 DNA: TGTGCCACCGGGCGGGGAATACAGGGGAGAAAGAATCGCTACGAGCAGTACTTC; D gene: .; clone size: .; V gene: TRBV15; CDR3 length: 18; J gene: TRBJ2-7
CDR3 protein: CAISAGTGGLYGYTF; CDR3 DNA: TGTGCCATCAGTGCCGGGACAGGGGGCCTCTATGGCTACACCTTC; D gene: TRBD1; clone size: .; V gene: TRBV10-3; CDR3 length: 15; J gene: TRBJ1-2
CDR3 protein: CASSLLDRGEKLFF; CDR3 DNA: TGTGCCAGCAGCCTTCTGGACAGGGGAGAAAAACTGTTTTTT; D gene: TRBD1; clone size: .; V gene: TRBV3-1/TRBV3-2; CDR3 length: 14; J gene: TRBJ1-4
CDR3 protein: CASSGWTGYGYTF; CDR3 DNA: TGTGCCAGCAGCGGGTGGACAGGATATGGCTACACCTTC; D gene: TRBD1; clone size: many; V gene: TRBV5-4; CDR3 length: 13; J gene: TRBJ1-2
CDR3 protein: CASSYPTAATNEKLFF; CDR3 DNA: TGTGCCAGCAGTTACCCAACAGCTGCAACTAATGAAAAACTGTTTTTT; D gene: .; clone size: once; V gene: TRBV28; CDR3 length: 16; J gene: TRBJ1-4